This T cell receptor beta chain appears in the sequencing data of a study of regulatory T cells in long-lasting Graves disease. Time point here: persistent/refractory GD, antithyroid drugs over 5 years with positive TRAb. PBMCs were the source of the RNA used for TCR sequencing. Libraries of TCR beta came from iRepertoire HTBI primers plus Arm-PCR of CDR3 regions. TCRdb used MiXCR to reprocess the multiplex PCR reads, holding one entry per CDR3 protein. The repertoire holds 500,000 to 800,000 distinct CDR3 sequences, with about 32% as singletons. This sequence was found in a female donor with Graves disease. Sequences were derived from peripheral blood mononuclear cells (PBMCs), sampled when the disease was refractory, from a patient treated with antithyroid drugs.

The CDR3, as DNA: TGTGCCAGCAGTTTGAAGGTCGGGGGAGGGAACACTGAAGCTTTCTTT. Its protein product is CASSLKVGGGNTEAFF. V gene TRBV12-3 or TRBV12-4 combines with J gene TRBJ1-1, with TRBD1 as a possible D gene (5 bases). With 3 bases removed from V and 1 base from J, the gap between germline ends came to 15 bases. This CDR3 spans 16 amino acids.